These 20 T cell receptor beta chains were all obtained from the same sample, sequenced in a study of cytomegalovirus exposure and HLA in healthy donors (dated by TCRdb to between 2016 and 2019). The library was generated by the immunoSEQ multiplex PCR assay. For the multiplex PCR, a mixture combining 60 forward primers for TCR Vbeta segments and 13 reverse primers for TCR Jbeta segments was used. TCRdb retrieved this table from immuneACCESS and kept in-frame rearrangements only. Not all clones are present; in checked studies, unresolved V genes account for under half, and no reason is known for the remainder. For this sample the table gives 120,000 or so clones, of which roughly 75% were detected only once. The biggest ten clones account for 0.95% to 1.5% of the sample. The material sequenced was PBMCs. The source of these receptors is a female donor in good health and CMV-seronegative.

The chain combines TRBV5-1 with TRBJ2-1; 8 bases align to TRBD2. The CDR3 has 16 residues. The V gene end was trimmed by 4 bases and the J gene end by 3 bases; junction bases not matched to a gene: 9. Germline-derived CDR1 and CDR2 are SGHRS and YFSETQ. CDR3 DNA sequence: TGCGCCAGCAGCCAGTCGGAGGCGGGAGGCTACAATGAGCAGTTCTTC. This encodes CASSQSEAGGYNEQFF.

This sequence joins TRBV5-1 and TRBJ2-3; TRBD2 might be the D (6 bases). The germline V gene has CDR1 SGHRS and CDR2 YFSETQ. CDR3 size: 14 residues. Trimming removed 9 bases at V and 4 bases at J, with 18 bases between. The CDR3 region has the DNA TGCGCCACCCGGAGGGCTAGCCCATCAGATACGCAGTATTTT. Residues: CATRRASPSDTQYF.

J is TRBJ2-1 and V is TRBV10-1, with 11 positions matching TRBD2. The CDR3 totals 16 residues. V was pared by 0 bases and J by 7 bases, with 5 bases of the junction left unmatched. Per germline, CDR1 WNHNN and CDR2 SYGVQD (reference sequence). Here the CDR3 reads CASSESRLAGGNEQFF. In DNA, the CDR3 is TGCGCCAGCAGTGAGTCCCGGCTAGCGGGAGGAAATGAGCAGTTCTTC.

V gene TRBV5-1 combines with J gene TRBJ2-1, with TRBD2 identical over 10 bases. Trimming removed 4 bases from V and 8 bases from J; junction bases left unmatched: 12. Germline V CDR1 and CDR2: SGHRS, YFSETQ. The CDR3 totals 16 residues. The CDR3, as DNA: TGCGCCAGCAGCCCGGAACCGGGACTAGCGATGCATGAGCAGTTCTTC. Translated: CASSPEPGLAMHEQFF.

Concerning this clone: One end of the junction fails to match germline, which may point to a read error. This chain joins TRBV5-1 and TRBJ2-7; tentatively, D is TRBD2 (5 bases). Germline values: CDR1 SGHRS, CDR2 YFSETQ. CDR3 length equals 11 residues. In DNA, the CDR3 is TGCGCCAGCAGCTGGGGAAGGGAGCGGTACTTC. This translates into CASSWGRERYF.

J is TRBJ2-1 and V is TRBV4-2, with 8 bases fitting TRBD2. The CDR3 is made up of 13 amino acids. Germline CDR1 reads LGHNA; CDR2 reads YNFKEQ. After removal of 8 bases from V and 4 bases from J, the junction contained 4 bases not matched to a gene. CDR3 sequence (DNA): TGTGCCAGCTATAGCGGGGCTTACAATGAGCAGTTCTTC. It encodes CASYSGAYNEQFF.

The chain carries TRBV27 and TRBJ1-2; TRBD1 might be the D (5 bases). Germline V gene sequence: CDR1 MNHEY, CDR2 SMNVEV (reference sequence). V shed 3 bases and J shed 8 bases, with 13 bases lying between them. The CDR3 has 13 amino acids. This CDR3 is CASSFGGVGGYTF. For the CDR3, the DNA is TGTGCCAGCAGTTTTGGGGGGGTAGGCGGCTACACCTTC.

This clone was picked up a small number of times. Here the CDR3 reads CASSKQGNTGELFF. CDR3 nucleotide sequence: TGTGCCAGCAGTAAACAGGGGAACACCGGGGAGCTGTTTTTT. The V call is TRBV6-5, the J call TRBJ2-2; D might be TRBD1 (6 bases). The germline CDR1 and CDR2 sequences are MNHEY and SVGAGI. The V end was cut by 5 bases, the J end by 1 base, with 8 bases between. CDR3 size: 14 residues.

The V call is TRBV2, the J call TRBJ2-5; 15 nucleotides match TRBD2. The CDR3 runs to 16 residues. The germline V gene encodes CDR1 SNHLY and CDR2 FYNNEI. Trimming cost V 8 bases and J 0 bases; bases outside gene matches: 4. DNA for the CDR3: TGTGCCAGCCTAGGGACTAGCGGGAGGTACCAAGAGACCCAGTACTTC. Protein product: CASLGTSGRYQETQYF.

The chain employs TRBV18 and TRBJ1-2, with 7 bases aligning to TRBD1. With V trimmed by 2 bases and J by 7 bases, 10 bases remained unmatched. CDR1 is KGHSH, CDR2 LQKENI, per germline. This CDR3 is built from 15 residues. CDR3 DNA: TGTGCCAGCTCACCAGACAGGGTCGCCGGGGGTGGCTACACCTTC. This gives the protein CASSPDRVAGGGYTF.

The chain combines TRBV2 with TRBJ1-1; maybe TRBD1 (5 bases). Germline CDR1 and CDR2: SNHLY and FYNNEI. The V end lost 6 bases, the J end lost 1 base, and 12 bases lay between the germline ends. The CDR3 has 14 amino acids. The CDR3: CASRAGRQNTEAFF. CDR3 nucleotides: TGTGCCAGCAGAGCGGGACGGCAGAACACTGAAGCTTTCTTT.

This clone was observed a few times. The genes are TRBV6-1 and TRBJ1-2; TRBD1 matches 7 bases. Germline CDR1 MNHNS, CDR2 SASEGT. This CDR3 contains 13 residues. After removal of 2 bases from V and 4 bases from J, the junction contained 1 base not matched to a gene. The CDR3 coding sequence is TGTGCCAGCAGTGAATCAGGGGGCTATGGCTACACCTTC. It codes for CASSESGGYGYTF.

This rearrangement joins TRBV29-1 to TRBJ2-2; 7 positions agree with TRBD1. CDR3 length: 14 residues. Germline CDR1 reads SQVTM; CDR2 reads ANQGSEA. CDR3 protein: CVLLQGNWTGELFF. CDR3 in DNA: TGCGTCCTACTACAGGGGAATTGGACCGGGGAGCTGTTTTTT.

This clone has just one count. V and J are TRBV9 and TRBJ2-1, with TRBD2 matching over 10 bases. The CDR3 contains 15 residues. Germline trimming cut 0 bases from V and 6 bases from J; bases unmatched to any gene: 3. CDR1 and CDR2 from the germline V gene are SGDLS and YYNGEE. The chain's CDR3 is CASSVVSSGSNEQFF. The CDR3 coding sequence is TGTGCCAGCAGCGTAGTGTCTAGCGGGAGCAATGAGCAGTTCTTC.

The chain joins TRBV2 to TRBJ2-2; 7 nucleotides match TRBD1. V trimming: 6 bases; J trimming: 6 bases; junction bases outside the gene matches: 10. Germline assignment: CDR1 SNHLY and CDR2 FYNNEI. The CDR3 consists of 15 residues. The CDR3 loop reads CASSPQGFSSGELFF. The CDR3 nucleotides read TGTGCCAGCAGCCCACAGGGGTTCTCGTCCGGGGAGCTGTTTTTT.

This sequence joins TRBV9 and TRBJ2-2; possibly TRBD1 for D (6 bases). The CDR3 sequence is 17 residues long. Trimming removed 4 bases at V and 2 bases at J, with 18 bases between. CDR1 and CDR2 from the germline V gene are SGDLS and YYNGEE. CDR3 DNA: TGTGCCAGCAGCCCCACCTCCGGGACACTCAACACCGGGGAGCTGTTTTTT. This codes for CASSPTSGTLNTGELFF.

The rearrangement joins TRBV4-1 to TRBJ1-1; TRBD1 matches at 10 bases. CDR1 and CDR2 from the germline V gene are MGHRA and YSYEKL. The junction had 10 bases not matched to a gene; V was cut back by 4 bases and J by 5 bases. The CDR3 contains 16 residues. The CDR3 DNA is TGCGCCAGCAGCCTCCCGGGACAGGGGAGGGAAACTGAAGCTTTCTTT. It encodes CASSLPGQGRETEAFF.

This clone was observed once. The V call is TRBV6-1, the J call TRBJ2-1; no clear D gene. CDR1 and CDR2 from the germline V gene are MNHNS and SASEGT. The CDR3 contains 13 residues. Trimming left V 5 bases short and J 7 bases short, with 12 bases between. This CDR3 reads CASSTISGNEQFF. The CDR3 bases are TGTGCCAGCAGTACTATTTCCGGGAATGAGCAGTTCTTC.

The gene calls are TRBV2 and TRBJ2-7; D unresolved. Germline V gene sequence: CDR1 SNHLY, CDR2 FYNNEI. CDR3 length equals 14 residues. The germline V and J ends were trimmed by 7 bases and 0 bases, with 13 bases remaining between them. The CDR3 nucleotides are TGTGCCAGCACCCCGCGGCGGAGCTCCTACGAGCAGTACTTC. This translates into CASTPRRSSYEQYF.

J is TRBJ2-3 and V is TRBV19, with 11 bases matching TRBD2. Germline-derived CDR1 and CDR2 are LNHDA and SQIVND (reference sequence). Trimming took 5 bases from V and 6 from J; bases not matched to a gene: 7. This CDR3 comprises 15 residues. CDR3 bases: TGTGCCAGTAGTGTTAGCGGGAGGGCGGGGGATACGCAGTATTTT. Its protein product is CASSVSGRAGDTQYF.